This T cell receptor beta chain was sequenced for a study of T cells expressing NK-cell markers (TCRdb year 2020). In the study overall: TCR beta-chain repertoires were profiled in sorted CD3+CD56+NKG2C+, CD3+CD56+NKG2C- and CD3+CD56-NKG2C+ T-cell subsets from several donors. Among the eight sequenced donors, seven were HCMV-seropositive and one was HCMV-seronegative. The eight sequenced donors were randomly selected healthy volunteers, three men and five women. Sequencing of the libraries produced 2 x 150 bp reads on Illumina HiSeq 2000/2500, MiSeq or NextSeq. Study-wide conclusions, independent of this receptor: Whether the expanded NKG2C-expressing T cell clones were specific for HCMV antigens was left unclear. Those dominant clonotypes were again the most abundant among CD3+CD56-NKG2C+ cells in a few donors, at about 25-60.1%. In more than 5 donors, the dominant CD3+CD56+NKG2C+ clonotypes ranked among the top 10 CD8+ clonotypes, making up about 1.0-7.0% of CD8+ T cells.

To determine HCMV serostatus, a commercial ELISA kit was used to detect HCMV-specific IgG in serum. Ficoll density gradient centrifugation was used to isolate peripheral blood mononuclear cells from blood. Note on this clonotype: This receptor's antigen is unknown.

The sequencer was an Illumina HiSeq 2000. TCR beta cDNA libraries were prepared using 5'RACE template switching, which introduced a universal primer site and unique molecular identifiers. Synthesis of cDNA was primed from the TCR beta constant segment and was followed by two consecutive PCR amplification steps. Regarding the original processing steps: MIGEC handled demultiplexing of the reads and grouping by UMI, while MiTCR was used to assemble and quantify clonotypes. Only TCR cDNA sequences supported by at least two reads were kept to exclude erroneous sequences. The tcR package was used for downstream repertoire analysis, and clonotypes were matched between fractions using CDR3 nucleotide sequence together with V segment. Antigen specificity was annotated against VDJdb with VDJmatch, allowing one amino acid substitution in CDR3. TCRdb reprocessed the reads; each CDR3 protein sequence makes one entry, and DNA is unavailable. TCRdb assigned the V and J calls; the authors' analysis was not used. This sample's table has entries for about 260,000 distinct CDR3 sequences. Roughly 4.2% of the sample goes to the ten largest clones.

The CDR3 measures 14 amino acids from cysteine to phenylalanine. Nucleotide data are not available. From the germline V gene, CDR1 is SGHRS and CDR2 is YFSETQ. Sample: blood T cells: a sorted CD56 or NKG2C T cell subset, CD4+ or CD8+ T cells, or bulk PBMC T cells (not recorded which). The chain is made from TRBV5-1 and TRBJ2-2; the D call from TCRdb, TRBD2, cannot be confirmed without DNA. The clonotype comes from a woman between 18 and 70 years old in good health. The CDR3 loop reads CASSFGTSTGELFF.